The source of this TCR beta chain is a study of technical replicates of blood from several donors. Here immunoSEQ multiplex PCR was the method, and the copy in TCRdb shows in-frame clones only, minus some. This table holds some 68,000 clones, 80% to 95% found once. The V gene's germline CDR1 is KGHSH and CDR2 LQKENI. This CDR3 is 15 amino acids long. J lost 5 bases, V lost 4 bases, and 7 bases had no gene match. The J gene is TRBJ1-4, the V gene TRBV18; 7 nucleotides line up with TRBD1. The material sequenced was T cells isolated from PBMCs. This receptor was identified in a human donor in good health. The CDR3 nucleotides are TGTGCCAGCTCACTTTCCGGGACAGAGAATGAAAAACTGTTTTTT. Its translation is CASSLSGTENEKLFF.